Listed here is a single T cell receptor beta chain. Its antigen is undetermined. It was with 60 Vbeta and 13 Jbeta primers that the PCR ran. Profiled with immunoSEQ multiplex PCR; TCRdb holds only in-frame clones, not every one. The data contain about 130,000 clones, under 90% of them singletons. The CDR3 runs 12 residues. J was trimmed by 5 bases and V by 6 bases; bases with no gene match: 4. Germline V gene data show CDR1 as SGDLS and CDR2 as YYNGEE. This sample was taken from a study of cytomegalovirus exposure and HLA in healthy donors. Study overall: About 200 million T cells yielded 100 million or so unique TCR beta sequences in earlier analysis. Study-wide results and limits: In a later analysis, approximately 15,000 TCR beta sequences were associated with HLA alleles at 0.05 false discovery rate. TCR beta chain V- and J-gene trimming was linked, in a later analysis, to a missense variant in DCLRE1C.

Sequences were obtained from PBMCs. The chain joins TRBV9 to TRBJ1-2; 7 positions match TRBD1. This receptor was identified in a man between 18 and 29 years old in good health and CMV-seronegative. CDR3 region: CASTQGEYGYTF. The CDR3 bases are TGTGCCAGCACCCAGGGGGAGTATGGCTACACCTTC.